Shown below are 16 T cell receptor beta chains from a single sample sequenced in a study of radiation and T cells in renal cell carcinoma. Profiling relied on immunoSEQ multiplex PCR, and the TCRdb table lists in-frame clones only, not all of them. The profile covers roughly 90,000 clones, with just under 85% appearing a single time and approximately 8.8% taken by the ten largest. Sample time point: blood 4 weeks post-SBRT, at nephrectomy. The treatment: 15 Gy SBRT to primary tumor, nephrectomy 4 weeks later. Sequencing used blood, obtained from a patient whose treatment included radiotherapy and nephrectomy. The receptors were gathered from a man aged 45-65 years with renal cell carcinoma.

The chain combines TRBV5-4 with TRBJ2-1, with 8 bases fitting TRBD2. The CDR3 totals 15 residues. CDR1 is SGHNT, CDR2 YYREEE, per germline (reference sequence). The ends lost 7 bases at V and 0 bases at J; junction bases unmatched: 6. CDR3 sequence reads: CASASGSSSYNEQFF. The CDR3 DNA reads TGTGCCAGCGCGAGCGGGAGCAGCTCCTACAATGAGCAGTTCTTC.

CDR3 DNA: TGTGCCAGCAGCTTATTGGTGGGGGGGTACAAGGAGTTCTTC. The encoded protein is CASSLLVGGYKEFF. V usage is TRBV7-2 and J usage is TRBJ2-1; 7 bases fit TRBD2. Germline loops: CDR1 SGHTA, CDR2 FQGNSA. The V gene end was trimmed by 2 bases and the J gene end by 14 bases; junction bases not matched to a gene: 12. The CDR3 covers 14 residues.

The chain joins TRBV5-1 to TRBJ2-7, with 7 bases aligning to TRBD1. Germline assignment: CDR1 SGHRS and CDR2 YFSETQ. This CDR3 comprises 15 residues. V was clipped by 7 bases and J by 5 bases; unmatched bases: 15. CDR3 sequence (DNA): TGCGCCAGCCAAGGGCAGCGGCAGGGGGATAACGAGCAGTACTTC. The encoded protein is CASQGQRQGDNEQYF.

This rearrangement joins TRBV5-6 to TRBJ2-7; D is possibly TRBD1 or TRBD2 (5 bases each). The CDR3 loop spans 15 amino acids. Trimming stripped 4 bases from V and 1 base from J, with 15 bases between. CDR1 SGHDT and CDR2 YYEEEE come from the germline V gene. The CDR3 nucleotides read TGTGCCAGCAGCGGGGGTCGTGATGGATCCTACGAGCAGTACTTC. It codes for CASSGGRDGSYEQYF.

The chain employs TRBV5-5 and TRBJ2-3; possibly TRBD1 for D (6 bases). The CDR3 consists of 14 residues. CDR1 and CDR2 from the germline V gene are SGHKS and YYEKEE (reference sequence). V gave up 3 bases and J gave up 6 bases, with 14 bases separating them. The CDR3 spells CASSSRTEGDTQYF. The CDR3 DNA is TGTGCCAGCAGCTCGAGGACAGAGGGGGATACGCAGTATTTT.

This chain links TRBV4-3 with TRBJ1-4, with D maybe TRBD1 (6 bases). The CDR3 contains 15 residues. Trimming shortened V by 3 bases and J by 5 bases, and 13 bases separated the two germline ends. Per germline, CDR1 LGHNA and CDR2 YSLEER. The CDR3 DNA is TGCGCCAGCAGCCAGGGGGGGGGCGCGAATGAAAAACTGTTTTTT. Its translation: CASSQGGGANEKLFF.

The rearrangement uses TRBV2 and TRBJ1-1; 8 nucleotides align to TRBD1. With 2 bases clipped from V and 7 bases from J, the junction kept 6 bases outside the gene matches. The CDR3 runs 14 residues. Germline CDR1 SNHLY, CDR2 FYNNEI. Written as DNA, the CDR3 is TGTGCCAGCAGTGAATATGCAGGGGGCGGTGAAGCTTTCTTT. Translating it yields CASSEYAGGGEAFF.

The chain is built from TRBV29-1 and TRBJ1-1; no clear D gene. Trimming left V 4 bases short and J 0 bases short, with 9 bases between. The CDR3 is 13 residues long. Germline lookup yields CDR1 SQVTM and CDR2 ANQGSEA. Written as DNA, the CDR3 is TGCAGCGTTGGAGGCAGGTTGAACACTGAAGCTTTCTTT. It encodes CSVGGRLNTEAFF.

Concerning this clone itself: One end of the junction is discordant with germline, which a read error may explain. At the DNA level, this CDR3 is encoded by other sequences in the same sample as well. V and J are TRBV7-2 and TRBJ1-2, with 9 bases matching TRBD1. There are 15 residues in the CDR3. Germline V gene data show CDR1 as SGHTA and CDR2 as FQGNSA. In DNA, the CDR3 is TGTGCTAGCAGCCAGGACAGGGGATCTAACTATGGCTACACCTTC. Residues: CASSQDRGSNYGYTF.

The CDR3 nucleotides are TGTGCCAGCAGCCCTAGGGCCTCGAACACTGAAGCTTTCTTT. The encoded protein is CASSPRASNTEAFF. The genes are TRBV5-4 and TRBJ1-1; D is ambiguous. Trimming left V 4 bases short and J 1 base short, with 11 bases between. Germline lookup yields CDR1 SGHNT and CDR2 YYREEE (reference sequence). The CDR3 runs to 14 residues.

V gene TRBV5-6 combines with J gene TRBJ2-3; 8 bases map to TRBD1. This CDR3 has 17 amino acids. The germline CDR1 and CDR2 sequences are SGHDT and YYEEEE. V lost 4 bases to trimming and J lost 4 bases; unmatched junction nucleotides: 14. CDR3 DNA: TGTGCCAGCAGCCCGAGTCGGGACAGGAGGAAACCAGATACGCAGTATTTT. It codes for CASSPSRDRRKPDTQYF.

The chain is built from TRBV10-3 and TRBJ2-3; 13 bases fit TRBD2. V dropped 6 bases and J dropped 1; count of bases not matched to a gene: 7. Germline V gene data show CDR1 as ENHRY and CDR2 as SYGVKD. The CDR3 has 17 amino acids. The CDR3 region is CAIRATSGRAGTDTQYF. Written as DNA, the CDR3 is TGTGCCATCAGAGCAACTAGCGGGAGGGCGGGCACAGATACGCAGTATTTT.

V and J are TRBV7-2 and TRBJ2-2; 8 nucleotides match TRBD1. Germline trimming cut 2 bases from V and 6 bases from J; bases unmatched to any gene: 5. The length of the CDR3 is 15 residues. Germline V gene sequence: CDR1 SGHTA, CDR2 FQGNSA. The CDR3 region has the DNA TGTGCCAGCAGCTTAATGCAGGGGGCACCCGGGGAGCTGTTTTTT. Amino acid sequence: CASSLMQGAPGELFF.

The chain recombines TRBV5-5 with TRBJ2-5; D gene uncertain. V gave up 0 bases and J gave up 0 bases, with 6 bases separating them. Germline values: CDR1 SGHKS, CDR2 YYEKEE (reference sequence). CDR3 length equals 14 residues. The CDR3 here is CASSLGTHQETQYF. CDR3 in DNA: TGTGCCAGCAGCTTGGGGACCCACCAAGAGACCCAGTACTTC.

The J gene is TRBJ2-1, the V gene TRBV5-5, with unresolved D. The CDR3 loop spans 13 amino acids. Germline V gene lookup returns CDR1 SGHKS and CDR2 YYEKEE (reference sequence). The V and J ends lost 3 bases and 5 bases respectively, with 9 bases between them. This chain's CDR3 is CASSWIGNNEQFF. CDR3 coding DNA: TGTGCCAGCAGCTGGATAGGAAACAATGAGCAGTTCTTC.

Concerning this clone itself: One end of the junction does not line up with germline, which may come from a read error. The V gene is TRBV7-7, the J gene TRBJ2-5; D not certain. The CDR3 contains 13 residues. Germline CDR1 and CDR2: SSHAT and FNYEAQ (reference sequence). The DNA of the CDR3 is TGTGCTAGCAGCTTAGATAGGCAAGAGACCCAGTACTTC. Its protein is CASSLDRQETQYF.